This T cell receptor beta chain was identified during a study of cytomegalovirus exposure and HLA in healthy donors (dated 2017 in TCRdb). Background on the whole study: A later analysis indicated that the 120 validation repertoires were generated on the platform also employed for the 700 or so repertoires of the first cohort. The aim of the study was to test whether cataloging public T cell receptors could identify signatures of past pathogen exposure. Besides the first cohort of around 670 subjects, a separate validation cohort made up of roughly 120 different subjects was used. The study combined high-throughput TCR immunosequencing, statistical association of individual TCRs with disease status, and machine learning to predict cytomegalovirus infection status.

The library came from the immunoSEQ multiplex PCR assay. Per the source publication's procedure: A statistical classification framework was developed to diagnose cytomegalovirus status using the catalog of TCR beta chain sequences. TCRdb stores this immuneACCESS table with in-frame sequences only. Part of the clones is absent; in the studies checked, under half of the shortfall reflects unresolved V genes, and no reason is known for the rest. The DNA gave D and trimming, while V, J and clone size come from that table. This sample holds about 220,000 clones; around 88% were observed only once. The ten largest clones add up to around 3% of the sample. Donors formed part of the validation cohort, which comprised about 130 subjects and was distinct from the first cohort of 670 or so subjects. V is shortened by 2 bases, J by 7 bases, and the region joining them spans 4 bases. CDR1 and CDR2 are read off the germline V gene as SGHDT and YYEEEE. The CDR3 measures 11 amino acids from cysteine to phenylalanine. Kept here is only the CDR3 DNA, which spans 33 bases and is read in frame from base 1.

As to this clone: The clone's antigen remains unknown. It has no much larger one-base neighbor in the sample; base qualities were not kept.

The paper as a whole reports these results and caveats: Most TCR sequences were seen in very few donors, while some public TCRs were found in many individuals. In a later analysis, TCRs clustered in the first cohort were found to also tend to co-occur in the 120 or so validation repertoires, with over 90% of cluster scores above 0. Cytomegalovirus status was reported to be diagnosed by the classifier with high specificity and sensitivity in both the original and validation cohorts. The authors suggested that the approach could potentially be extended to other disease states and immunological phenotypes. A few of the identified cytomegalovirus-associated TCR beta chains were confirmed in vitro to be specific for cytomegalovirus antigens. A later analysis lacked HLA typing for the validation cohort, so it scored co-occurrence in that cohort across all 120 repertoires. A total of fewer than 200 TCR beta chains were listed by the study as associated with cytomegalovirus.

This TCR came from a woman between 18 and 29 years old in good health and CMV-seronegative. Sequenced material: PBMCs. This chain is built from TRBV5-6 and TRBJ2-1; the D gene cannot be resolved reliably. At the DNA level, the sequence is TGTGCCAGCAGCTTCTCTAATGAGCAGTTCTTC. Translated, it reads CASSFSNEQFF.